The rows below give T cell receptor beta chains drawn from one sample of a study of Siglec-9 on CD8 T cells in melanoma. Using immunoSEQ multiplex PCR, the repertoire was profiled, and TCRdb retains in-frame clones only, with some absent. Of about 36,000 clones in the sample, about 80% were seen once. Sequencing used Siglec-9- CD8+ T cells sorted from blood. Source of these receptors: a human donor in good health. CDR3s include the opening cysteine and the closing phenylalanine or tryptophan. A D gene is named only where the DNA matches it firmly. The size entry is marked missing in some rows and otherwise reads once, few, many or a size class.

>TRBV6-1|.|TRBJ2-7|.
TGTGCCAGCAGTCCTCGGGGTACATCCTACGAGCAGTACTTC
CASSPRGTSYEQYF
>TRBV4-1|.|TRBJ2-5|.
TGCGCCAGCAGCCCCCACGGGTCAAAAGAGACCCAGTACTTC
CASSPHGSKETQYF
>TRBV4-1|.|TRBJ2-3|.
TGCGCCAGCAGCCAAGATCGGGGTCCCCCCACAGATACGCAGTATTTT
CASSQDRGPPTDTQYF
>TRBV29-1|.|TRBJ2-7|TRBD1
TGCAGCGTGCGATACGGGACAGGACACCTCTCCTACGAGCAGTACTTC
CSVRYGTGHLSYEQYF
>TRBV29-1|.|TRBJ1-2|TRBD1
TGCAGCGGGACAGGGGGCGCTGACTATGGCTACACCTTC
CSGTGGADYGYTF
>TRBV4-1|.|TRBJ2-7|TRBD2
TGCGCCAGCAGCCAACGAGCGGGAGCTCTCTACGAGCAGTACTTC
CASSQRAGALYEQYF
>TRBV11-2|.|TRBJ1-1|.
TGTGCCAGCAGCTTAGATCTTGGGGCGCTAGGTTTCTTT
CASSLDLGALGFF
>TRBV5-1|.|TRBJ2-1|.
TGCGCCAGCAGCCCGAACCTATACAATGAGCAGTTCTTC
CASSPNLYNEQFF
>TRBV28|once|TRBJ1-1|.
TGTGCCAGCAGTTTATATACCGGGGACGGAACCAACACTGAAGCTTTCTTT
CASSLYTGDGTNTEAFF
>TRBV2|.|TRBJ2-1|.
TGTGCCAGCAGACAACAGGGAGTTGAGCAGTTCTTC
CASRQQGVEQFF
>TRBV10-2|.|TRBJ2-1|.
TGCGCCAGCGACGAAGGGACCTACAATGAGCAGTTCTTC
CASDEGTYNEQFF
>TRBV4-1|.|TRBJ1-2|TRBD1
TGCGCCGCAACGTTGATACAGGGGGTTACTTCGGGTGGCTACACCTTC
CAATLIQGVTSGGYTF
>TRBV9|once|TRBJ2-2|.
TGTGCCAGCAGCGTGGGGTTCTCCGGGGAGCTGTTTTTT
CASSVGFSGELFF
>TRBV7-2|.|TRBJ2-7|.
TGTGCCAGCAGCCCAGGGTCGGGGGCGTACGAGCAGTACTTC
CASSPGSGAYEQYF
>TRBV7-9|few|TRBJ1-2|.
TGTGCCAGCAGCACCGGTCTCGGGTTTGGCTACACCTTC
CASSTGLGFGYTF